This T cell receptor beta chain was recovered during a study of T cells in Graves' hyperthyroidism and ophthalmopathy. In germline, CDR1 is MNHEY, CDR2 SVGEGT. Trimming took off 8 bases at V and 5 bases at J, with 21 bases between the two ends. The CDR3 spans 15 residues. Amplified TCR beta CDR3 regions came from RNA transcripts. The HTBI set primed first-round TCR CDR3 RT-PCR. TCRdb re-analysed the multiplex PCR reads in MiXCR, keeping a single row per CDR3 protein. Of about 350,000 distinct CDR3 sequences in the sample, around 18% were seen once. The rearrangement links TRBV6-2 or TRBV6-3 to TRBJ2-5; D may be TRBD1 or TRBD2 (6 bases each). The sequenced material came from blood. This TCR came from a woman aged 40 to 50 with Graves' ophthalmopathy. The CDR3 nucleotides are TGTGCCAGCGGACTGGGGGGCTCAGGCTCCGAGACCCAGTACTTC. Translating gives CASGLGGSGSETQYF.